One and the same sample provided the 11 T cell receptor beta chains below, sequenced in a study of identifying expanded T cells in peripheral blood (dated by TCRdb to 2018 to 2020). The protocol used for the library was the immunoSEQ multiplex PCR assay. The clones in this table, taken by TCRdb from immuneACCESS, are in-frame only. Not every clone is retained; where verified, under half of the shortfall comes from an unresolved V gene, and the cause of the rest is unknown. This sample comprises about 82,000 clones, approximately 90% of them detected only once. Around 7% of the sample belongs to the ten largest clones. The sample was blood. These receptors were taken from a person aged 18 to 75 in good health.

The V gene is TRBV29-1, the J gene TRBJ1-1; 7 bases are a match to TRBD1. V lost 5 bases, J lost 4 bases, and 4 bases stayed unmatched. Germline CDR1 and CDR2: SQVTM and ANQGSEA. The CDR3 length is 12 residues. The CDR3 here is CSVSTGVTEAFF. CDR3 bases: TGCAGCGTTTCTACAGGGGTCACTGAAGCTTTCTTT.

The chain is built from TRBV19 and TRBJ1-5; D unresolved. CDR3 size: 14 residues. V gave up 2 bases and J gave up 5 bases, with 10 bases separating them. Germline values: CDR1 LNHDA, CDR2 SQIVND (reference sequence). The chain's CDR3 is CASSIQGSHQPQHF. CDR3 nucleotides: TGTGCCAGTAGTATACAAGGGAGTCATCAGCCCCAGCATTTT.

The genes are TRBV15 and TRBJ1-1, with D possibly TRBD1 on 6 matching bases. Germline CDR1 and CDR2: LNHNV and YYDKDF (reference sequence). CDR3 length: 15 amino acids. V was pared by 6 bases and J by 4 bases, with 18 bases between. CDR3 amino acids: CATRGVGAWSTEAFF. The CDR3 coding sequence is TGTGCCACCAGAGGCGTGGGGGCTTGGAGCACTGAAGCTTTCTTT.

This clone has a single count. In nucleotides, the CDR3 is TGTGCCAGCAGCTCTTTAGTTGGGGTAAGCCGGGGTGGCCTTCAGTTCTTC. It codes for CASSSLVGVSRGGLQFF. V is TRBV7-2 and J is TRBJ2-1; D might be TRBD2 (5 bases). Germline V CDR1 and CDR2: SGHTA, FQGNSA. Trimming removed 4 bases at V and 13 bases at J, with 29 bases between. This CDR3 comprises 17 residues.

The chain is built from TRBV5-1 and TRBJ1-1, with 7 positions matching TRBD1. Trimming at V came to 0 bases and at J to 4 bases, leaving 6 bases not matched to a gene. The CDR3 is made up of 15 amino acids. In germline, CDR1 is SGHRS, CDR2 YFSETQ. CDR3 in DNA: TGCGCCAGCAGCTTGGAAAGGGACAGCCTCACTGAAGCTTTCTTT. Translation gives CASSLERDSLTEAFF.

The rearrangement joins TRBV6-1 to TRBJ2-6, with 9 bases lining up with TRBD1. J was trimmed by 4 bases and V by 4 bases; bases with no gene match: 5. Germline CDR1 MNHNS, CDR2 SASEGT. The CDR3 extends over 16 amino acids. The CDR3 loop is CASSAGTGIGANVLTF. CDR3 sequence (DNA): TGTGCCAGCAGTGCCGGGACAGGGATCGGGGCCAACGTCCTGACTTTC.

The CDR3 bases are TGTGCCAGCTCACCGACCCTGCAACTACAGGAAGGCTACACCTTC. It specifies CASSPTLQLQEGYTF. V is TRBV18 and J is TRBJ1-2, with D perhaps matching TRBD1 (5 bases). The CDR3 is 15 amino acids. Germline V gene data show CDR1 as KGHSH and CDR2 as LQKENI. The V end lost 3 bases, the J end lost 8 bases, and 19 bases lay between the germline ends.

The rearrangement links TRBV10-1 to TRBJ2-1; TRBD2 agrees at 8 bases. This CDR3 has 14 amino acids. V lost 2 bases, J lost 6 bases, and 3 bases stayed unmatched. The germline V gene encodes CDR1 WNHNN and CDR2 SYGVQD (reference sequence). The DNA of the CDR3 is TGCGCCAGCAGTGAGAGGCTAGCGGGCAATGAGCAGTTCTTC. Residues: CASSERLAGNEQFF.

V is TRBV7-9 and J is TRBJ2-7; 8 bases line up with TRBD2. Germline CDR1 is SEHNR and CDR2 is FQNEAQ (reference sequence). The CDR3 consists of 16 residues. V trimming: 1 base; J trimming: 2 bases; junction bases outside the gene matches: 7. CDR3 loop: CASSLVLTGRAYEQYF. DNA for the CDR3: TGTGCCAGCAGCTTAGTTTTAACCGGGAGGGCCTACGAGCAGTACTTC. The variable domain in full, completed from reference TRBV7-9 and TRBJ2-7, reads DTGVSQNPRHKITKRGQNVTFRCDPISEHNRLYWYRQTLGQGPEFLTYFQNEAQLEKSRLLSDRFSAERPKGSFSTLEIQRTEQGDSAMYLCASSLVLTGRAYEQYFGPGTRLTVT.

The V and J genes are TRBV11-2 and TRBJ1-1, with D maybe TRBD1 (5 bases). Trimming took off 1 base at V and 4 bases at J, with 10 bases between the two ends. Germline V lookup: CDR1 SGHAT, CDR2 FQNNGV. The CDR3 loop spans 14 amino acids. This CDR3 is CASSLVSGFTEAFF. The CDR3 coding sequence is TGTGCCAGCAGCTTAGTTTCAGGGTTCACTGAAGCTTTCTTT.

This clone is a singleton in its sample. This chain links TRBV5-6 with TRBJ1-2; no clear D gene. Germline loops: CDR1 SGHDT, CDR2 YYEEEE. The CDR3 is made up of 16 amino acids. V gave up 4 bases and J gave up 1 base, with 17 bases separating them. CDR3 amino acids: CASSRNGGLGNYGYTF. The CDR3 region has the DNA TGTGCCAGCAGCAGAAACGGCGGTTTGGGTAACTATGGCTACACCTTC.